This T cell receptor beta chain is drawn from a study of Tregs in tolerant kidney transplant recipients. For the study at large: Recipients received nonmyeloablative bone marrow transplants from related graft donors, with transient mixed chimerism.

The V gene lost 5 bases and the J gene lost 9 bases, with 11 bases spanning the gap. The CDR3 contains 12 residues. Looked up from germline, CDR1 is MNHEY and CDR2 is SMNVEV (reference sequence). Assay: immunoSEQ multiplex PCR; the TCRdb copy retains only in-frame clones and omits some. The table records about 72,000 clones, just under 95% of them present only once. The chain employs TRBV27 and TRBJ2-1; TRBD1 is a possible D gene (5 bases). Sequencing was performed on CD8+ T cells from blood, taken before the transplant. The clonotype originates from a human donor who received a combined kidney and bone marrow transplant. CDR3 DNA: TGTGCCAGCAGTATAAGGGGCTCTGAGCAGTTCTTC. It translates to CASSIRGSEQFF.